These T cell receptor beta chains were read from a single sample in a study of T cell repertoires in cytomegalovirus infection. No antigen has been assigned to these receptors. TCRdb re-analysed the reads in MiXCR, keeping a single row per CDR3 protein. In the table there are 900,000 to 950,000 distinct CDR3 sequences, about a third of which are singletons. The source material was cultured CD8+ T cells from PBMCs, sampled from culture after CMV antigen stimulation. The receptor source for this set is a human donor in good health (CMV status not recorded). Some clones in this sample may be carry-over from other donors' samples. Both conserved end residues are part of each CDR3. A D gene is named only where the DNA matches it firmly. The listing skips clone size in some rows; elsewhere it reads once, few, many or a size class.

J: TRBJ1-1
V: TRBV7-8
size: many
D: TRBD1
DNA: TGTGCCAGCAGCTCCCCGTTTGCGACAGGGGCGGCTGAAGCTTTCTTT
CDR3: CASSSPFATGAAEAFF

J: TRBJ1-1
V: TRBV4-1
size: once
D: -
DNA: TGCGCCAGCAGCTCCCAGGGTTTTGAAGCTTTCTTT
CDR3: CASSSQGFEAFF

J: TRBJ2-1
V: TRBV4-3
size: few
D: TRBD1
DNA: TGCGCCAGCAGCCAGGGGACAGGGTTATTAAATGAGCAGTTCTTC
CDR3: CASSQGTGLLNEQFF

J: TRBJ1-1
V: TRBV6-1
size: -
D: -
DNA: TGTGCCAGCAGTGAAGCGGGGGATGGCACTGAAGCTTTCTTT
CDR3: CASSEAGDGTEAFF

J: TRBJ1-1
V: TRBV5-5
size: -
D: TRBD1
DNA: TGTGCCAGCAGCTTGGATTACAGGGGTATGAACACTGAAGCTTTCTTT
CDR3: CASSLDYRGMNTEAFF

J: TRBJ2-2
V: TRBV20-1
size: -
D: -
DNA: TGCAGTGCTAGAGATATTTTGCAGAACACGAACACCGGGGAGCTGTTTTTT
CDR3: CSARDILQNTNTGELFF

J: TRBJ1-2
V: TRBV20-1
size: -
D: -
DNA: TGCAGTGCTGGGGACATTTCTAACTATGGCTACACCTTC
CDR3: CSAGDISNYGYTF

J: TRBJ2-2
V: TRBV6-1
size: -
D: -
DNA: TGTGCCAGCAGTGAAAAGGGACTGCTCACCGGGGAGCTGTTTTTT
CDR3: CASSEKGLLTGELFF

J: TRBJ2-5
V: TRBV12-5
size: -
D: TRBD2
DNA: TGTGCTAGTGGTTTCCTCACACTACCGGGGGGATCCCAAGAGACCCAGTACTTC
CDR3: CASGFLTLPGGSQETQYF

J: TRBJ1-2
V: TRBV27
size: -
D: -
DNA: TGTGCCAGCAGTCCGCTATCGACGGCATATGGCTACACCTTC
CDR3: CASSPLSTAYGYTF

J: TRBJ2-2
V: TRBV9
size: -
D: -
DNA: TGTACCAGCAGCGGGACAGGGAACACCGGGGAGCTGTTTTTT
CDR3: CTSSGTGNTGELFF

J: TRBJ2-1
V: TRBV15
size: -
D: TRBD2
DNA: TGTGCCACTTTAACGACTAGCGGGACTGAGCAGTTCTTC
CDR3: CATLTTSGTEQFF

J: TRBJ1-5
V: TRBV4-3
size: many
D: TRBD1
DNA: TGCGCCAGCAGCCCCGGGACAGGGGGAATCAATCAGCCCCAGCATTTT
CDR3: CASSPGTGGINQPQHF

J: TRBJ2-7
V: TRBV7-8
size: -
D: TRBD1
DNA: TGTGCCAGCAGCTTCGGGGGACAGGGACGTGACGAGCAGTACTTC
CDR3: CASSFGGQGRDEQYF

J: TRBJ1-2
V: TRBV24-1
size: -
D: -
DNA: TGTGCCACCAGTGATCACAGACTAGGCTACACCTTC
CDR3: CATSDHRLGYTF